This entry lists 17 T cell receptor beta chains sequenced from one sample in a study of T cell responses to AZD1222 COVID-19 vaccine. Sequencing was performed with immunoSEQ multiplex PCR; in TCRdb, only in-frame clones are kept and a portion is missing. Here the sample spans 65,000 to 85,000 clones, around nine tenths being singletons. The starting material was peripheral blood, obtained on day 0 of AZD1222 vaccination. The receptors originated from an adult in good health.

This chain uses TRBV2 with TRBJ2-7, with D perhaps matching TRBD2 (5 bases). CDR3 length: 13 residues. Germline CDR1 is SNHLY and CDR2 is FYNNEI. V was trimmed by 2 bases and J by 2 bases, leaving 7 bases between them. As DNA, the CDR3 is TGTGCCAGCAGTGAATTCGGGACCTACGAGCAGTACTTC. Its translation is CASSEFGTYEQYF. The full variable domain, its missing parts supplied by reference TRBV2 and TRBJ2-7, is EPEVTQTPSHQVTQMGQEVILRCVPISNHLYFYWYRQILGQKVEFLVSFYNNEISEKSEIFDDQFSVERPDGSNFTLKIRSTKLEDSAMYFCASSEFGTYEQYFGPGTRLTVT.

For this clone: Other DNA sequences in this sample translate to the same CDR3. CDR3 in DNA: TGTGCCAGCAGCTGGGGACGTAACACTGAAGCTTTCTTT. Its translation is CASSWGRNTEAFF. This chain uses TRBV7-8 with TRBJ1-1, with a possible D match to TRBD1 (5 bases). Looked up from germline, CDR1 is SGHVS and CDR2 is FQNEAQ. There are 13 residues in the CDR3. With 4 bases removed from V and 2 bases from J, the gap between germline ends came to 8 bases. The full variable domain, with the rest looked up from reference TRBV7-8 and TRBJ1-1, is GAGVSQSPRYKVAKRGQDVALRCDPISGHVSLFWYQQALGQGPEFLTYFQNEAQLDKSGLPSDRFFAERPEGSVSTLKIQRTQQEDSAVYLCASSWGRNTEAFFGQGTRLTVV.

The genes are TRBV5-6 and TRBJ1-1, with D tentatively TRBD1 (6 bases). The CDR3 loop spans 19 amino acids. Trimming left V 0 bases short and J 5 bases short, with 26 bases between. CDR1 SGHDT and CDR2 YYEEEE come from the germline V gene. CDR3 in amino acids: CASSLVFGGRVPIGTEAFF. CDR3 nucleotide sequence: TGTGCCAGCAGCTTGGTCTTCGGGGGCAGGGTTCCTATTGGGACTGAAGCTTTCTTT.

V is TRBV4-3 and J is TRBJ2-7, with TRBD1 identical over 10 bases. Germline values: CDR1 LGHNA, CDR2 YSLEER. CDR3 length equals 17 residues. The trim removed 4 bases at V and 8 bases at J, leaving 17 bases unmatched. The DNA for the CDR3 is TGCGCCAGCAGCCCTTCACTCGACAGGGGGCGACCCTCCCAGCAGTACTTC. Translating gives CASSPSLDRGRPSQQYF.

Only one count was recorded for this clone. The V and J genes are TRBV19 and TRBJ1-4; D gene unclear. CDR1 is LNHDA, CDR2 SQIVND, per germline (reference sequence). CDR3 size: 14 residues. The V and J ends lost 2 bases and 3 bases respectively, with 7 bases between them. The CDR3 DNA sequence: TGTGCCAGTAGTATATCTCGGGCTAATGAAAAACTGTTTTTT. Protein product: CASSISRANEKLFF.

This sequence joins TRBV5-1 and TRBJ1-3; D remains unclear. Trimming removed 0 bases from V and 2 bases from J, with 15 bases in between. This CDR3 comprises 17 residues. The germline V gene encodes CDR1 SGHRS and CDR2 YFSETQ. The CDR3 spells CASSLAIGPPAGNTIYF. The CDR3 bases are TGCGCCAGCAGCTTGGCCATCGGTCCCCCAGCTGGAAACACCATATATTTT.

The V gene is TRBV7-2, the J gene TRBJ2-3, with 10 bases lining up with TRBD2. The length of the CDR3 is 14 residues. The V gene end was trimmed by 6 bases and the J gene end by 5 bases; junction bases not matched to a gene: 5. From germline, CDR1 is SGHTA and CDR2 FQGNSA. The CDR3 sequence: CASSSGGQGDTQYF. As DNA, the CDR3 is TGTGCCAGCAGTAGCGGGGGGCAGGGAGATACGCAGTATTTT.

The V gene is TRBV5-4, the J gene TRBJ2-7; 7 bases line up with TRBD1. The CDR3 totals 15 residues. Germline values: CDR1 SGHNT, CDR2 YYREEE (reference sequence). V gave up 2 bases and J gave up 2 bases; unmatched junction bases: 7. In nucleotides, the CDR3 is TGTGCCAGCAGCTTCCGGGACCAGGGGGCCTACGAGCAGTACTTC. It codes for CASSFRDQGAYEQYF.

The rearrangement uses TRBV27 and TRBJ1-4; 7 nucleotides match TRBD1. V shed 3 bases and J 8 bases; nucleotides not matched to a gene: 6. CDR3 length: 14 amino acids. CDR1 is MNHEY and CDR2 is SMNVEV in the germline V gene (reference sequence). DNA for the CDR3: TGTGCCAGCAGTTTTGCGAGAGGGGGCGAAAAACTGTTTTTT. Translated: CASSFARGGEKLFF.

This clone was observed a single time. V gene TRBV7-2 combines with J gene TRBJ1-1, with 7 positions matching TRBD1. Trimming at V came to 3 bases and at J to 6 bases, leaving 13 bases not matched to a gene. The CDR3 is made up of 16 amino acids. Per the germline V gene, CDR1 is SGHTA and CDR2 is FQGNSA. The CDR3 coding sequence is TGTGCCAGCAGCTTTGCCCGACAGGGTATCGGCGCTGAAGCTTTCTTT. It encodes CASSFARQGIGAEAFF.

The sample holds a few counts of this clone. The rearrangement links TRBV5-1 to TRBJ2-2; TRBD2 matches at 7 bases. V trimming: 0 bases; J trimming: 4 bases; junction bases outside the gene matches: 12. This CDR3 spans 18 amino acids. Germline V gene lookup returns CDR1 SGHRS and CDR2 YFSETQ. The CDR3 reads CASSLESPGDYPTGELFF. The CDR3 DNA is TGCGCCAGCAGCTTGGAATCCCCGGGGGACTACCCCACCGGGGAGCTGTTTTTT.

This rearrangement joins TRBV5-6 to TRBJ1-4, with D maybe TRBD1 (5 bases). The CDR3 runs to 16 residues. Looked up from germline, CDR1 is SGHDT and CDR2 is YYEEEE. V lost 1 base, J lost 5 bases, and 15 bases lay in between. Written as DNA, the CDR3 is TGTGCCAGCAGCTTGAGGCCCACGGGACGGAATGAAAAACTGTTTTTT. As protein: CASSLRPTGRNEKLFF.

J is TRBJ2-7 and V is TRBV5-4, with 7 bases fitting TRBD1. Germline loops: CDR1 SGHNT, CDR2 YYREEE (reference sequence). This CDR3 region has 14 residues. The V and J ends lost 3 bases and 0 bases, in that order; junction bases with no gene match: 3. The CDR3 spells CASSSGQDSYEQYF. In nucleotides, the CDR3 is TGTGCCAGCAGCTCAGGACAGGACTCCTACGAGCAGTACTTC. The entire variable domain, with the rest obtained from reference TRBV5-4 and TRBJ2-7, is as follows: ETGVTQSPTHLIKTRGQQVTLRCSSQSGHNTVSWYQQALGQGPQFIFQYYREEENGRGNFPPRFSGLQFPNYSSELNVNALELDDSALYLCASSSGQDSYEQYFGPGTRLTVT.

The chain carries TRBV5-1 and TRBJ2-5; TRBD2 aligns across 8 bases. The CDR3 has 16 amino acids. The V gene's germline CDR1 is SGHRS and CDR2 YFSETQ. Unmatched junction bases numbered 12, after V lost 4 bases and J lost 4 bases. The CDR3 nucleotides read TGCGCCAGCAGCCCCGACGGGGTAGCGGGGATAGAGACCCAGTACTTC. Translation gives CASSPDGVAGIETQYF.

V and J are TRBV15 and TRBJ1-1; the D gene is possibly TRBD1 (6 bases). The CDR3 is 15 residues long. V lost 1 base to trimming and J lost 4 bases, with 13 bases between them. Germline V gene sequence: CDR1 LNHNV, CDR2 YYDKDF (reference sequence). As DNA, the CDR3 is TGTGCCACCAGCAGAGTGAGCGGGGGGCTCACTGAAGCTTTCTTT. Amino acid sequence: CATSRVSGGLTEAFF.

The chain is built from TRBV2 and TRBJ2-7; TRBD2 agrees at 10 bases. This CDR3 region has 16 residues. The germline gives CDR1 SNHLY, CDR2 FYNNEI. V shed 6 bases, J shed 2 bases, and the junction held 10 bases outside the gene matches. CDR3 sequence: CASRWTSSGGPYEQYF. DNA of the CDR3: TGTGCCAGCAGATGGACTAGTAGCGGGGGGCCCTACGAGCAGTACTTC.

The CDR3 DNA reads as TGTGCCAGCAGCTTTGGACAGGGGGGCACTGAAGCTTTCTTT. As protein: CASSFGQGGTEAFF. J is TRBJ1-1 and V is TRBV7-2, with 10 bases matching TRBD1. J lost 4 bases, V lost 3 bases, and 2 bases had no gene match. From germline, CDR1 is SGHTA and CDR2 FQGNSA. This CDR3 is 14 amino acids long.